The source of this T cell receptor beta chain is a study of blood T cell repertoires in COVID-19. For the study at large: COVID-19 samples from acute and convalescent phases originated in the United States, Italy and Spain. PBMCs, B-cell-depleted T cells, or T cells provided the cDNA or gDNA that made up the material.

In the study's own analysis: The assay estimated nucleated cells by amplifying reference gene primers. Assay: immunoSEQ multiplex PCR; the TCRdb copy retains only in-frame clones and omits some. The V and J calls and the clone size are those of that table, but D and trimming were determined from the DNA. The table lists 120,000 to 150,000 clones, approximately 80% of them singletons. V was clipped by 4 bases and J by 8 bases, with 21 bases between them. CDR1 and CDR2 from the germline V gene are SGHNT and YYREEE (reference sequence). This CDR3 is 15 amino acids long. The sequencing input was peripheral blood. The chain carries TRBV5-4 and TRBJ2-5, with D perhaps TRBD2 (6 bases). The TCR sequence derives from a human donor in a cohort sampled during active COVID-19. CDR3 loop: CASSPRGAQKETQYF. The CDR3 nucleotides are TGTGCCAGCAGCCCCCGCGGGGCTCAGAAGGAAACCCAGTACTTC.